This T cell receptor beta chain was retrieved from a study of cytomegalovirus exposure and HLA in healthy donors. General study findings and limits: Another analysis was done later, and it associated 16,951 TCR beta sequences with HLA alleles at 0.05 false discovery rate.

Primers: 60 Vbeta forward and 13 Jbeta reverse. Clones were sequenced by immunoSEQ multiplex PCR, and TCRdb holds only the in-frame ones, with some missing. In the table there are about 130,000 clones, around 80% of which are singletons. Concerning this clone itself: Its antigen is still unknown.

CDR1 and CDR2 from the germline V gene are SGDLS and YYNGEE. The CDR3 is made up of 16 amino acids. The ends were cut back, 0 bases at V and 7 bases at J, with 17 bases in the middle. What was sequenced was PBMCs. The rearrangement uses TRBV9 and TRBJ2-1, with D tentatively TRBD1 (7 bases). This clonotype was sampled from a woman aged 40 to 49 in good health and CMV-seronegative. CDR3 sequence: CASSVVAGGLGNEQFF. CDR3 nucleotide sequence: TGTGCCAGCAGCGTAGTAGCAGGGGGGTTAGGAAATGAGCAGTTCTTC.